This T cell receptor (beta chain) was found in a study of OX40 agonist ivuxolimab in advanced cancers. Findings and limits, study-wide: Patients who responded partially at 0.1-3.0 mg/kg showed clonal expansion ranking among the lowest.

Between the trimmed V and J ends, which lost 0 bases and 0 bases, there was a span of 9 bases. The CDR3 spans 15 residues. Germline V gene lookup returns CDR1 SGHDT and CDR2 YYEEEE. Of note for this clone: What it binds is not known.

Some clones are missing from TCRdb's copy, which holds only in-frame ones; the method was immunoSEQ multiplex PCR. The sample consists of about 93,000 clones, about 91% of them appearing once. The input for sequencing was CD4+ or CD8+ T cells sorted from blood, taken in a trial of the OX40 agonist ivuxolimab. V and J are TRBV5-6 and TRBJ1-1; possible D gene TRBD1, 5 bases. This receptor was taken from an adult with an advanced solid tumor such as melanoma, head and neck, liver or kidney cancer. Written as DNA, the CDR3 is TGTGCCAGCAGCTTGGAGCGGGGACTGAACACTGAAGCTTTCTTT. It codes for CASSLERGLNTEAFF.